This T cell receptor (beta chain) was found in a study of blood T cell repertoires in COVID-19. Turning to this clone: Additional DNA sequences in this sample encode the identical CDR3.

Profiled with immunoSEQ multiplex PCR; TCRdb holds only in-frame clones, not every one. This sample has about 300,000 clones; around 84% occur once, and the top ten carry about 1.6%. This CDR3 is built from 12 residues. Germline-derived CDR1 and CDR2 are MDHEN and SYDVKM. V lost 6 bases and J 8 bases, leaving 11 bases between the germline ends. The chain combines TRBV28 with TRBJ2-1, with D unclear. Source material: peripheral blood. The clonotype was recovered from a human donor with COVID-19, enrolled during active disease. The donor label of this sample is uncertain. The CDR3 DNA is TGTGCCAGCAGCTCCGTACTGGATGAGCAGTTCTTC. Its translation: CASSSVLDEQFF.